Each of the 31 T cell receptor beta chains below was sequenced from the same sample in a study of beta chain features in type 1 diabetes. Every bit of the isolated RNA underwent reverse transcription, so sequencing read expressed TCRB transcripts. The method was immunoSEQ multiplex PCR; TCRdb's version includes in-frame clones alone and lacks a portion of them. The data show fewer than 550,000 clones, with roughly an eighth seen just once and more than 0.045% held by the top ten. The specimen was naive CD4+ T cells from blood. Receptors originate from a woman between 18 and 29 years old in good health.

This clone appeared a few times. CDR3 sequence: CASSTGRSSSYEQYV. DNA for the CDR3: TGTGCCAGCAGTACGGGTCGCTCAAGCTCCTACGAGCAGTACGTC. J is TRBJ2-7 and V is TRBV2, with D unclear. The CDR3 has 15 amino acids. CDR1 SNHLY and CDR2 FYNNEI come from the germline V gene. The germline V and J ends were trimmed by 5 bases and 0 bases, with 14 bases remaining between them.

This clone showed up just a few times. The rearrangement joins TRBV7-9 to TRBJ1-1; possible D gene TRBD1, 6 bases. V shed 3 bases and J shed 5 bases, with 13 bases lying between them. This CDR3 region has 14 residues. Germline V gene lookup returns CDR1 SEHNR and CDR2 FQNEAQ (reference sequence). CDR3 region: CASSFGGVGTEAFF. The CDR3 coding sequence is TGTGCCAGCAGCTTCGGGGGCGTAGGGACTGAAGCTTTCTTT.

The sample holds a few counts of this clone. V is TRBV5-1 and J is TRBJ2-5; TRBD2 aligns across 7 bases. CDR1 and CDR2 (germline): SGHRS, YFSETQ. With 4 bases clipped from V and 4 bases from J, the junction kept 10 bases outside the gene matches. The CDR3 runs to 15 residues. CDR3 residues: CASSRVQGGRETQYF. CDR3 sequence (DNA): TGCGCCAGCAGCCGGGTGCAGGGAGGGAGAGAGACCCAGTACTTC.

The sample holds a few counts of this clone. The V call is TRBV7-2, the J call TRBJ2-1; tentatively, D is TRBD2 (6 bases). V was shortened by 5 bases and J by 6 bases, with 17 bases between the two germline ends. Germline V gene sequence: CDR1 SGHTA, CDR2 FQGNSA. The length of the CDR3 is 15 residues. CDR3 residues: CASSQPGLRVNEQFF. CDR3 nucleotides: TGTGCCAGCAGCCAGCCGGGACTCCGGGTCAATGAGCAGTTCTTC.

This clone was seen ten or more times. V usage is TRBV9 and J usage is TRBJ2-1, with D hard to call. The germline V gene encodes CDR1 SGDLS and CDR2 YYNGEE. This CDR3 spans 14 amino acids. The ends were cut back, 4 bases at V and 10 bases at J, with 18 bases in the middle. The CDR3 DNA sequence: TGTGCCAGCAGCTTACATACTCTCATGTGGGAGCAGTTCTTC. This sequence encodes CASSLHTLMWEQFF.

The chain uses TRBV5-1 and TRBJ2-5; D is perhaps TRBD1 (5 bases). CDR3 length: 14 residues. Germline CDR1 reads SGHRS; CDR2 reads YFSETQ. Trimming left V 7 bases short and J 4 bases short, with 17 bases between. The CDR3: CASRIGVPGETQYF. CDR3 in DNA: TGCGCCAGCCGTATAGGGGTACCGGGAGAGACCCAGTACTTC. Filled out from reference TRBV5-1 and TRBJ2-5, the complete variable domain reads KAGVTQTPRYLIKTRGQQVTLSCSPISGHRSVSWYQQTPGQGLQFLFEYFSETQRNKGNFPGRFSGRQFSNSRSEMNVSTLELGDSALYLCASRIGVPGETQYFGPGTRLLVL.

This clone was counted between two and nine times. V usage is TRBV13 and J usage is TRBJ2-1; TRBD1 is a possible D gene (6 bases). The CDR3 has 17 residues. Germline V gene sequence: CDR1 PRHDT, CDR2 FYEKMQ (reference sequence). Trimming left V 5 bases short and J 5 bases short, with 22 bases between. The CDR3 nucleotides are TGTGCCAGCAGCCCAACGGGGCCGGGTAAGGGGGACAATGAGCAGTTCTTC. Amino acids: CASSPTGPGKGDNEQFF.

The sample holds a few counts of this clone. The chain employs TRBV29-1 and TRBJ2-1, with a tentative D call TRBD2 (5 bases). V dropped 3 bases and J dropped 0 bases, with 9 bases sitting between them. The V gene's germline CDR1 is SQVTM and CDR2 ANQGSEA. CDR3 length equals 14 residues. The CDR3 bases are TGCAGCGTTGATTCAGCGGACTCCTACAATGAGCAGTTCTTC. This translates into CSVDSADSYNEQFF.

This chain links TRBV28 with TRBJ2-1; the match to TRBD1 covers 7 bases. The CDR3 is 11 residues long. CDR1 is MDHEN and CDR2 is SYDVKM in the germline V gene. J lost 9 bases, V lost 7 bases, and 3 bases had no gene match. CDR3 loop: CASKGAVEQFF. The CDR3 DNA follows: TGTGCCAGCAAGGGGGCGGTTGAGCAGTTCTTC.

The rearrangement uses TRBV11-3 and TRBJ2-7, with D unclear. V lost 2 bases and J 5 bases, leaving 4 bases between the germline ends. Germline-derived CDR1 and CDR2 are SGHNT and YENEEA. CDR3 length: 11 residues. CDR3 residues: CASSLRDEQYF. In DNA, the CDR3 is TGTGCCAGCAGCTTAAGGGACGAGCAGTACTTC. The variable domain in full, completed from reference TRBV11-3 and TRBJ2-7, reads EAGVVQSPRYKIIEKKQPVAFWCNPISGHNTLYWYLQNLGQGPELLIRYENEEAVDDSQLPKDRFSAERLKGVDSTLKIQPAELGDSAVYLCASSLRDEQYFGPGTRLTVT.

This chain links TRBV7-8 with TRBJ2-1; 8 nucleotides agree with TRBD2. Per germline, CDR1 SGHVS and CDR2 FQNEAQ. Losses at the gene ends were 2 bases for V and 4 bases for J; bases not matched to a gene: 4. This CDR3 contains 15 residues. In DNA form, the CDR3 reads TGTGCCAGCAGCTTATCCGCGGGGGGTTACAATGAGCAGTTCTTC. It yields the protein CASSLSAGGYNEQFF.

This clone was found a few times. V and J are TRBV6-6 and TRBJ2-3; D is undetermined. Germline assignment: CDR1 MNHNY and CDR2 SVGAGI (reference sequence). The CDR3 has 13 amino acids. Trimming left V 8 bases short and J 0 bases short, with 9 bases between. The CDR3 region has the DNA TGTGCCAGCGGGAAAGGAAGCACAGATACGCAGTATTTT. Translating it yields CASGKGSTDTQYF.

A note on this clone: The sample holds other DNA sequences that translate to the same CDR3. The CDR3 DNA sequence: TGTGCCAGCAGCCTCAGGGGTCGGGAGGAGACCCAGTACTTC. It specifies CASSLRGREETQYF. The rearrangement uses TRBV7-2 and TRBJ2-5; D may correspond to TRBD1 or TRBD2 (6 bases each). The CDR3 is made up of 14 amino acids. CDR1 is SGHTA and CDR2 is FQGNSA in the germline V gene. V dropped 5 bases and J dropped 5 bases, with 15 bases sitting between them.

This clone has only a few counts. The chain couples TRBV2 to TRBJ1-1; no firm D call. V was clipped by 7 bases and J by 6 bases, with 3 bases between them. Per the germline V gene, CDR1 is SNHLY and CDR2 is FYNNEI. CDR3 length: 9 residues. The CDR3 loop is CASKAEAFF. CDR3 bases: TGTGCCAGCAAGGCTGAAGCTTTCTTT.

This clone was found many times. The rearrangement links TRBV7-2 to TRBJ2-4; D might be TRBD2 (5 bases). Germline V gene lookup returns CDR1 SGHTA and CDR2 FQGNSA. Trimming stripped 5 bases from V and 8 bases from J, with 7 bases between. The CDR3 consists of 11 residues. CDR3 nucleotides: TGTGCCAGCAGCGTCGGGGACATTCAGTACTTC. Encoded protein: CASSVGDIQYF. The whole variable domain, filled in from reference TRBV7-2 and TRBJ2-4, reads GAGVSQSPSNKVTEKGKDVELRCDPISGHTALYWYRQSLGQGLEFLIYFQGNSAPDKSGLPSDRFSAERTGGSVSTLTIQRTQQEDSAVYLCASSVGDIQYFGAGTRLSVL.

The rearrangement uses TRBV2 and TRBJ1-1; TRBD1 aligns across 7 bases. The germline CDR1 and CDR2 sequences are SNHLY and FYNNEI. This CDR3 has 14 residues. V lost 7 bases, J lost 3 bases, and 8 bases stayed unmatched. CDR3 residues: CASKVGDRDTEAFF. The DNA for the CDR3 is TGTGCCAGCAAGGTTGGAGACAGGGACACTGAAGCTTTCTTT.

This clone turned up a few times. J is TRBJ2-3 and V is TRBV4-3; TRBD1 matches at 7 bases. Trimming removed 3 bases from V and 0 bases from J; junction bases left unmatched: 6. The CDR3 is made up of 16 amino acids. CDR1 and CDR2 from the germline V gene are LGHNA and YSLEER. CDR3 DNA: TGCGCCAGCAGCCAGAGACAGGGAATAAGCACAGATACGCAGTATTTT. Its translation: CASSQRQGISTDTQYF.

This chain links TRBV5-1 with TRBJ2-1; no clear D gene. In germline, CDR1 is SGHRS, CDR2 YFSETQ. Trimming took off 1 base at V and 6 bases at J, with 11 bases between the two ends. This CDR3 is built from 14 residues. CDR3 in DNA: TGCGCCAGCAGCTTGTCAGGCAATTCCAATGAGCAGTTCTTC. This sequence encodes CASSLSGNSNEQFF.

This clone was seen more than once but under ten times. This chain links TRBV30 with TRBJ2-3; D gene uncertain. Between the trimmed V and J ends, which lost 6 bases and 6 bases, there was a span of 7 bases. Germline CDR1 is GTSNPN and CDR2 is SVGIG (reference sequence). The CDR3 consists of 10 residues. CDR3 amino acids: CACGQDTQYF. The CDR3 DNA follows: TGTGCCTGCGGGCAGGATACGCAGTATTTT.

In this sample, this clone turned up a few times. The V and J genes are TRBV7-9 and TRBJ2-3; D uncertain. Per germline, CDR1 SEHNR and CDR2 FQNEAQ (reference sequence). The CDR3 consists of 11 residues. The ends were cut back, 5 bases at V and 6 bases at J, with 6 bases in the middle. The CDR3, as DNA: TGTGCCAGCAGCCCCTTGGATACGCAGTATTTT. Translation: CASSPLDTQYF. Looking up the rest from reference TRBV7-9 and TRBJ2-3 gives the full variable domain: DTGVSQNPRHKITKRGQNVTFRCDPISEHNRLYWYRQTLGQGPEFLTYFQNEAQLEKSRLLSDRFSAERPKGSFSTLEIQRTEQGDSAMYLCASSPLDTQYFGPGTRLTVL.

The J gene is TRBJ2-2, the V gene TRBV9; 7 nucleotides align to TRBD1. Germline values: CDR1 SGDLS, CDR2 YYNGEE. The CDR3 is 17 amino acids. The junction had 7 bases not matched to a gene; V was cut back by 0 bases and J by 2 bases. CDR3 in amino acids: CASSVAPGTANTGELFF. The CDR3 region has the DNA TGTGCCAGCAGCGTAGCTCCTGGGACAGCCAACACCGGGGAGCTGTTTTTT.

This clone came up a few times. The rearrangement links TRBV7-9 to TRBJ2-1; 9 bases line up with TRBD2. The V gene's germline CDR1 is SEHNR and CDR2 FQNEAQ (reference sequence). The V segment lost 3 bases and the J segment 5 bases; nucleotides outside the gene matches: 5. This CDR3 contains 15 residues. The CDR3 DNA reads TGTGCCAGCAGCTTGAGGATAGCGGGAGACAATGAGCAGTTCTTC. Its translation is CASSLRIAGDNEQFF.

The chain couples TRBV7-9 to TRBJ2-3; D uncertain. The germline V gene has CDR1 SEHNR and CDR2 FQNEAQ (reference sequence). The CDR3 consists of 14 residues. V shed 6 bases and J shed 0 bases, with 10 bases lying between them. The CDR3 reads CASSYRVSTDTQYF. CDR3 coding DNA: TGTGCCAGCAGTTACCGGGTCAGCACAGATACGCAGTATTTT.

V gene TRBV4-2 combines with J gene TRBJ1-3; D is undetermined. V lost 5 bases and J lost 7, with 18 bases in between. The CDR3 extends over 15 amino acids. Germline assignment: CDR1 LGHNA and CDR2 YNFKEQ. The CDR3 reads CASSSRVGDLNTIYF. Written as DNA, the CDR3 is TGTGCCAGCAGCTCAAGGGTCGGAGACCTCAACACCATATATTTT.

There are a few counts of this clone. The rearrangement joins TRBV23-1 to TRBJ2-4; D unresolved. TRBV23-1 falls under the ORF class, with uncertain function. This CDR3 is 17 amino acids long. Trimming pared 0 bases from V and 0 bases from J, leaving 12 bases between. The CDR3 DNA sequence: TGCGCCAGCAGTCAATCCGTGGGTTGGGGAGCCAAAAACATTCAGTACTTC. Protein: CASSQSVGWGAKNIQYF.

This clone has just a few counts. The chain combines TRBV7-2 with TRBJ2-3; no clear D gene. CDR3 length: 14 residues. Germline CDR1 is SGHTA and CDR2 is FQGNSA. Between the trimmed V and J ends, which lost 5 bases and 6 bases, there was a span of 15 bases. CDR3 bases: TGTGCCAGCAGCCTCCGACCCGACGGGGATACGCAGTATTTT. Translating it yields CASSLRPDGDTQYF.

This clone was recorded a few times. V and J are TRBV11-1 and TRBJ1-6; TRBD1 aligns across 8 bases. The germline V gene has CDR1 SGHAT and CDR2 FQDESV (reference sequence). The CDR3 is 18 residues long. The V segment lost 5 bases and the J segment 0 bases; nucleotides outside the gene matches: 9. Here the CDR3 DNA reads TGTGCCAGCAGCCATCCCGGACAGGGAAGCTCCTATAATTCACCCCTCCACTTT. It is translated as CASSHPGQGSSYNSPLHF. The whole variable domain, remainder taken from reference TRBV11-1 and TRBJ1-6, is EAEVAQSPRYKITEKSQAVAFWCDPISGHATLYWYRQILGQGPELLVQFQDESVVDDSQLPKDRFSAERLKGVDSTLKIQPAELGDSAMYLCASSHPGQGSSYNSPLHFGNGTRLTVT.

In its sample, this clone was seen a few times. V usage is TRBV18 and J usage is TRBJ2-1; D might be TRBD1 (5 bases). Germline values: CDR1 KGHSH, CDR2 LQKENI. CDR3 length: 13 residues. V shed 2 bases and J shed 9 bases, with 11 bases lying between them. The CDR3 DNA sequence: TGTGCCAGCTCACCATCAGGGTTCACTGAGCAGTTCTTC. Protein product: CASSPSGFTEQFF.

The chain combines TRBV29-1 with TRBJ1-2, with TRBD1 identical over 7 bases. This CDR3 is 11 amino acids long. J lost 4 bases, V lost 6 bases, and 2 bases had no gene match. From germline, CDR1 is SQVTM and CDR2 ANQGSEA. The CDR3 DNA reads as TGCAGCGTGACAGGGATCTATGGCTACACCTTC. It encodes CSVTGIYGYTF.

The table lists this clone with a few counts. The chain uses TRBV19 and TRBJ2-5; D gene unclear. Per germline, CDR1 LNHDA and CDR2 SQIVND (reference sequence). This CDR3 is 15 amino acids long. Trimming removed 0 bases from V and 1 base from J, with 9 bases in between. The CDR3 DNA reads as TGTGCCAGTAGTATAGAAGAGATGTTCCAAGAGACCCAGTACTTC. It is translated as CASSIEEMFQETQYF.

This clone was observed a few times. Other DNA sequences in this specimen translate into the identical CDR3. The V call is TRBV7-3, the J call TRBJ2-3, with D possibly TRBD1 on 5 matching bases. In germline, CDR1 is SGHTA, CDR2 FQGTGA. The CDR3 length is 12 residues. V lost 4 bases and J lost 5, with 7 bases in between. Written as DNA, the CDR3 is TGTGCCAGCAGCTCTAGGGGAGATACGCAGTATTTT. It encodes CASSSRGDTQYF.